This T cell receptor beta chain stems from a study of T cells in Graves' hyperthyroidism and ophthalmopathy. On the study more broadly: The authors collected peripheral blood at initial diagnosis, before any treatment.

Note on this clonotype: Its antigen remains unidentified.

Amplification of TCR beta CDR3 regions used RNA as the template. RT-PCR in the first round (using the HTBI primer set) targeted the TCR CDR3. TCRdb called the multiplex PCR reads again in MiXCR, with one record for every CDR3 protein. The table shows 300,000 to 450,000 distinct CDR3 sequences, with 15% to 18% occurring only once. The CDR3 runs to 14 residues. Germline CDR1 MGHRA, CDR2 YSYEKL. V lost 1 base and J lost 4, with 7 bases in between. Study-level findings and limits: Ophthalmopathy stood apart from stable hyperthyroidism in a 13 V-J model.

Not enrolled were patients with uncontrolled infection, other autoimmune disease, pregnancy or lactation. The PBMCs were taken from approximately 9.7 ml of fresh peripheral blood. This sequence was found in a woman under 30 with Graves' hyperthyroidism that later progressed to Graves' ophthalmopathy. The rearrangement uses TRBV4-1 and TRBJ1-4; D possibly corresponds to TRBD1 (5 bases). The sequenced material came from blood. The CDR3 bases are TGCGCCAGCAGCCAAGCAGGGCGTAATGAAAAACTGTTTTTT. This gives the protein CASSQAGRNEKLFF.